This section outlines one T cell receptor beta chain sequence together with its context. The data derive from a study of T cells after somatic rescue of genetic block. Germline CDR1 and CDR2: SGHRS and YFSETQ. The CDR3 loop spans 15 amino acids. V lost 2 bases and J lost 1, with 10 bases in between. TCRdb keeps only in-frame clones here, not all; method: immunoSEQ multiplex PCR. The sample lists around 50,000 clones; approximately 96% were seen once. The source material was peripheral blood mononuclear cells (PBMCs). The sequence was collected from a child under two years old. This rearrangement joins TRBV5-1 to TRBJ1-5, with D perhaps TRBD1 (6 bases). CDR3 residues: CASSFGTSSNQPQHF. The CDR3 DNA follows: TGCGCCAGCAGCTTTGGGACATCCAGCAATCAGCCCCAGCATTTT.